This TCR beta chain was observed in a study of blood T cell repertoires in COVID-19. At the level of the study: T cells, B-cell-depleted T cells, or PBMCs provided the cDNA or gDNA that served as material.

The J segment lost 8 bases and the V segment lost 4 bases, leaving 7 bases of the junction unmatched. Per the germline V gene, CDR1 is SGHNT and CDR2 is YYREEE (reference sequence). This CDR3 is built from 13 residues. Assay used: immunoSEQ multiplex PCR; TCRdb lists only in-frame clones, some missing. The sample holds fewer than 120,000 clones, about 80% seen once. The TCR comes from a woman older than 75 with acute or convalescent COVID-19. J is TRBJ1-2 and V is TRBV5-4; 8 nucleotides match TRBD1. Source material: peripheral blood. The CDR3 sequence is CASSARTGPGYTF. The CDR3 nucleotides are TGTGCCAGCAGCGCAAGGACAGGGCCAGGCTACACCTTC.